Each of the 4 T cell receptor beta chains below was sequenced from the same sample in a study of T cells in Graves' hyperthyroidism and ophthalmopathy. RNA transcripts gave rise to amplified TCR beta CDR3 regions. The study used the HTBI primer set for a first-round RT-PCR of the TCR CDR3. Each CDR3 protein gets one entry after TCRdb re-called the multiplex PCR reads with MiXCR. The sample includes some 570,000 distinct CDR3 sequences, 14% of them seen just once. Material for sequencing was blood. These receptors were obtained from a young woman with Graves' ophthalmopathy.

The chain couples TRBV28 to TRBJ2-5; a weak D match, TRBD1 (5 bases). V shed 6 bases and J shed 2 bases, with 13 bases lying between them. CDR1 is MDHEN, CDR2 SYDVKM, per germline. CDR3 length: 14 residues. This chain's CDR3 is CASSLQEIQETQYF. CDR3 DNA sequence: TGTGCCAGCAGCCTACAGGAGATTCAAGAGACCCAGTACTTC.

The rearrangement links TRBV6-2 or TRBV6-3 to TRBJ2-2, with a possible D match to TRBD2 (5 bases). This CDR3 has 12 residues. Trimming cost V 7 bases and J 4 bases, with 7 bases left between them. Per germline, CDR1 MNHEY and CDR2 SVGEGT. DNA for the CDR3: TGTGCCAGCACCGGGGTCACCGGGGAGCTGTTTTTT. It translates to CASTGVTGELFF.

About this clonotype: A much larger clone sits a single nucleotide away, making a read error possible. As DNA, the CDR3 is TGTGCCATTATCCGAGGACCAACAGGGGACAGAGTGAACACTGAAGCTTTCTTT. It is translated as CAIIRGPTGDRVNTEAFF. The V and J genes are TRBV7-6 and TRBJ1-1; TRBD1 matches at 7 bases. V dropped 10 bases and J dropped 0; count of bases not matched to a gene: 20. Germline V CDR1 and CDR2: SGHVS, FNYEAQ. The CDR3 is 18 amino acids. Variable domain in full (rest from reference TRBV7-6 and TRBJ1-1): GAGVSQSPRYKVTKRGQDVALRCDPISGHVSLYWYRQALGQGPEFLTYFNYEAQQDKSGLPNDRFSAERPEGSISTLTIQRTEQRDSAMYRCAIIRGPTGDRVNTEAFFGQGTRLTVV.

This clonotype was seen more than once but under ten times. The V and J genes are TRBV18 and TRBJ1-5; a weak D match, TRBD1 (5 bases). The CDR3 runs to 16 residues. Germline V gives CDR1 KGHSH, CDR2 LQKENI. V dropped 5 bases and J dropped 6 bases, with 20 bases sitting between them. The CDR3 loop is CASSTDRGRAGQPQHF. CDR3 DNA sequence: TGTGCCAGCTCAACGGATAGAGGCAGGGCGGGTCAGCCCCAGCATTTT.